These T cell receptor beta chains were read from a single sample in a study of CD8 T cells in ankylosing spondylitis. TCRdb re-called the 5' RACE reads through MiXCR, storing one row per CDR3 protein. The sample has under 250,000 distinct CDR3 sequences; around 32% are singletons. The sequenced sample consisted of blood, either unsorted or a sorted T cell fraction (not recorded which). These receptors all come from a male donor with ankylosing spondylitis or in good health (not recorded which). CDR3s include the opening cysteine and the closing phenylalanine or tryptophan. D genes are given only for firm matches. Clone size is given for some rows only: seen once, a few or many times, or a class if the clone is expanded.

size,V,D,J,DNA,CDR3
few,TRBV9,.,TRBJ1-2,TGTGCCAGCAGCGTGTCTCAGGGGTCAAACTATGGCTACACCTTC,CASSVSQGSNYGYTF
few,TRBV7-3,.,TRBJ1-6,TGTGCCAGCAGCTTAAAGTTCGGGATTATTGATTCACCCCTCCACTTT,CASSLKFGIIDSPLHF
.,TRBV20-1,.,TRBJ1-1,TGCAGTGCTAGATTACAGGTGAACACTGAAGCTTTCTTT,CSARLQVNTEAFF
.,TRBV11-2,.,TRBJ2-5,TGTGCCAGCAGCTTAGTACCGGACCAAGAGCAATATGTAGAGACCCAGTACTTC,CASSLVPDQEQYVETQYF
.,TRBV28,TRBD2,TRBJ2-5,TGTGCCAGCAGTTTATCTGGACCGGGGACTAGCGGGGGAGCTGATCAAGAGACCCAGTACTTC,CASSLSGPGTSGGADQETQYF
.,TRBV6-1,.,TRBJ2-6,TGTGCCAGCAGTCCCGGGGCCTCTGGGGCCAACGTCCTGGCTTTC,CASSPGASGANVLAF
once,TRBV6-1,TRBD2,TRBJ2-1,TGTGCCACATGCTTAGCGGGGGGGTACAATGAGCAGTTCTTC,CATCLAGGYNEQFF
.,TRBV2,TRBD1,TRBJ2-1,TGTGCCAGCACCCCAGACAGGGACAATGAGCAGTTCTTC,CASTPDRDNEQFF
few,TRBV6-5,.,TRBJ2-5,TGTGCCAGCAGTTACTGGGGGGCCCAGTACTTC,CASSYWGAQYF
few,TRBV18,.,TRBJ2-7,TGTGCCAGCTCACCCTCCCTGAGCGACGAGCAGTACTTC,CASSPSLSDEQYF
.,TRBV20-1,.,TRBJ2-3,TGCAGTGCTAGAGGCCCCCGGGCAGATACGCAGTATTTT,CSARGPRADTQYF
many,TRBV29-1,.,TRBJ2-7,TGCAGCGTTGAAACAGGGTACGAGCAGTACTTC,CSVETGYEQYF
few,TRBV29-1,.,TRBJ2-7,TGCAGCGCCAAACGCTCCTACGAGCAGTACTTC,CSAKRSYEQYF
.,TRBV29-1,.,TRBJ2-3,TGCAGCGTTGTACCCGGGGATACGCAGTATTTT,CSVVPGDTQYF
.,TRBV18,.,TRBJ1-2,TGTGCCAGCTCACCCGGGACCGTGAGGGGCTACACCTTC,CASSPGTVRGYTF
many,TRBV20-1,.,TRBJ2-3,TGCAGTGCTAAATCGGGCGGGGGCCACACAGATACGCAGTATTTT,CSAKSGGGHTDTQYF